This TCR beta chain was found in a study of blood T cells in healthy people across ages. Broader study findings: Lack of knowledge of donor CMV status possibly confounded expanded clonotype changes. Compared with aged donors, long-lived donors showed fewer expanded clones, suggesting selection. The recorded TCR beta diversity per million T cells decreased in a roughly linear manner with age.

V lost 6 bases and J lost 0, with 15 bases in between. The CDR3 contains 16 residues. Primed by a sample-barcoded 5' primer and a J-beta primer mix, a second PCR proceeded for about 6 to 12 cycles. TCRdb itself ran the 5' RACE reads through MiXCR, one entry per CDR3 protein. The data show 850,000 to 950,000 distinct CDR3 sequences, around 26% seen once. As for this clonotype: Its antigen is not identified.

The chain combines TRBV12-3 or TRBV12-4 with TRBJ1-5; D call uncertain. The sequencing input was blood. The clonotype originates from a woman older than 75 in good health. Here the CDR3 DNA reads TGTGCCAGCAGCCTCGGCGGCCCCAATAGCAATCAGCCCCAGCATTTT. It translates to CASSLGGPNSNQPQHF.